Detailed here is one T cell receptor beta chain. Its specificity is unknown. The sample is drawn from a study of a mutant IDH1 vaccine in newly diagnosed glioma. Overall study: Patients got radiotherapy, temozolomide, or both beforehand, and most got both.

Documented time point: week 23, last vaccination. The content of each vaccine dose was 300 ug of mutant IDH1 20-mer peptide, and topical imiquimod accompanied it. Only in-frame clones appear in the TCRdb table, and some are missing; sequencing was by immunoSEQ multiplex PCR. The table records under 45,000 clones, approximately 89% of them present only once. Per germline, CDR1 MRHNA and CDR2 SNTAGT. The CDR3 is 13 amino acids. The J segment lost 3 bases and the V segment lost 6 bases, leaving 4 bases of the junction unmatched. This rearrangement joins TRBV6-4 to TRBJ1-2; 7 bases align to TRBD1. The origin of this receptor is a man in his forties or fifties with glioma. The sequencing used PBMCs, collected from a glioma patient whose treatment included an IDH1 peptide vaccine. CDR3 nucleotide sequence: TGTGCCAGCAGCGCCGGGACAGACTATGGCTACACCTTC. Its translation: CASSAGTDYGYTF.